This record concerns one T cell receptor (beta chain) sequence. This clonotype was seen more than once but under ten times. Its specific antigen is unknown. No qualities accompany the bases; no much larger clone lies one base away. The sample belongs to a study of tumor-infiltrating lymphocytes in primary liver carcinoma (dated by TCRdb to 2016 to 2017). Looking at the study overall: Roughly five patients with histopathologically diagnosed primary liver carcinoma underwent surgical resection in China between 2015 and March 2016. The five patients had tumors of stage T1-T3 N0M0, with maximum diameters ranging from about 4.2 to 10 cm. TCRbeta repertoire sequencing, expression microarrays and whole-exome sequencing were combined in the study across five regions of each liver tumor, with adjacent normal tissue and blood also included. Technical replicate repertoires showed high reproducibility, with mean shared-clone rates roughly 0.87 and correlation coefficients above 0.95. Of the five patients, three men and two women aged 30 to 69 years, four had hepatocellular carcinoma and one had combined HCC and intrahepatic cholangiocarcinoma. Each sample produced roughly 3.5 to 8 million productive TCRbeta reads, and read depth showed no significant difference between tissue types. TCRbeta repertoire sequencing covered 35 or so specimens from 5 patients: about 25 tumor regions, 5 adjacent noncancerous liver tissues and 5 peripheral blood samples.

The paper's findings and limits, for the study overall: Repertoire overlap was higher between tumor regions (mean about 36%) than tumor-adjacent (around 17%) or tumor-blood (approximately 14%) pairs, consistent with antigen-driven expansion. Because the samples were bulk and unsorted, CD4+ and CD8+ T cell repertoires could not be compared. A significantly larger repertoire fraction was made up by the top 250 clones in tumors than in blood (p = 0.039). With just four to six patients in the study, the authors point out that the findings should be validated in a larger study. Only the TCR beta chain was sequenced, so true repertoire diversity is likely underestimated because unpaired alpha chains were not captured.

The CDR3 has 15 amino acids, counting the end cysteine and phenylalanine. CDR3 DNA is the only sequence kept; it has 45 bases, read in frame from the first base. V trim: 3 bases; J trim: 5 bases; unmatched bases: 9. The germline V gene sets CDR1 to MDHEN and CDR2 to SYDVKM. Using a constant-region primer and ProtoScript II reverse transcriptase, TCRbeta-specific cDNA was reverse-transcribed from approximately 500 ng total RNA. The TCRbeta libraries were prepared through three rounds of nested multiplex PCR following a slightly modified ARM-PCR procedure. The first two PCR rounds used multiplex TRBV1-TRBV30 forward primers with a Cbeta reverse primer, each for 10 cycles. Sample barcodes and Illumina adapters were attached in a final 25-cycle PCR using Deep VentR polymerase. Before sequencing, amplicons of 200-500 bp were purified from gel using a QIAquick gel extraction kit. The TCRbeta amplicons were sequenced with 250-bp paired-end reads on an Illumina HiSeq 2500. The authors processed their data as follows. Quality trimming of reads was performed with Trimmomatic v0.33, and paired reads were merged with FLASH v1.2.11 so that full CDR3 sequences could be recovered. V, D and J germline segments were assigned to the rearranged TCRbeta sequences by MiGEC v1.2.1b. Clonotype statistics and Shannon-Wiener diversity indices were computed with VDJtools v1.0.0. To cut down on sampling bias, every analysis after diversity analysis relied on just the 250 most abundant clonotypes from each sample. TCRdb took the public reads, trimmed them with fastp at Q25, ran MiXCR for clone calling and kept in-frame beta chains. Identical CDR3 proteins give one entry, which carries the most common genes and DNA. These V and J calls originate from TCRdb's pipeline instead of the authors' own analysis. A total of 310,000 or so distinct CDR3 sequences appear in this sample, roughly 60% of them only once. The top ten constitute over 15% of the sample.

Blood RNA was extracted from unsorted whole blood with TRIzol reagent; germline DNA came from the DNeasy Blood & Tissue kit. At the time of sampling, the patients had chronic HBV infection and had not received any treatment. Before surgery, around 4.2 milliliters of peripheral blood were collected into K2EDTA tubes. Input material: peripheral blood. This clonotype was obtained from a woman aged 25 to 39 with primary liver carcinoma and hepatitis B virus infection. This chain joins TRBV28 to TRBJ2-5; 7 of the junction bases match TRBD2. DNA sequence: TGTGCCAGCAGTTTCTGGGGGGGACGACGGGAGACCCAGTACTTC. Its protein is CASSFWGGRRETQYF.